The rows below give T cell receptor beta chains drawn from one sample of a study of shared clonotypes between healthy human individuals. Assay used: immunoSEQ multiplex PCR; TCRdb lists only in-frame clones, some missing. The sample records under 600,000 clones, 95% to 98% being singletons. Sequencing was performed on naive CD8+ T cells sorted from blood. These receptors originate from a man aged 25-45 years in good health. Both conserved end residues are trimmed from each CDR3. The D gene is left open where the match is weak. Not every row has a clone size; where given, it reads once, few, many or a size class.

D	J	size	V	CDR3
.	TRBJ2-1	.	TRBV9	ASSPELYNEQF
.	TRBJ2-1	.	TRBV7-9	ASSPVGGNEQF
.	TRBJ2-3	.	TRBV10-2	AGAEAPDTQY
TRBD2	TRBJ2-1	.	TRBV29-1	SVRPAGLAVNEQF
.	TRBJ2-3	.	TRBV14	ASSLEPMGGTQY
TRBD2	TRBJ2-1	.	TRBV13	ASSSPGLAGALEQF
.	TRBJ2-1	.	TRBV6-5	ASSYTGGYNEQF
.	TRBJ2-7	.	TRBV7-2	ASSLVGPSSYEQY
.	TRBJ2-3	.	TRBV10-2	ASSETSRPYSTDTQY
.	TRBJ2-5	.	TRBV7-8	ASSLEMAGNIDRTQY
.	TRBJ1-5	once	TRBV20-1	SASSQPQH
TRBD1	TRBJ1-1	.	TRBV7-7	ASSLNEGAGEAF
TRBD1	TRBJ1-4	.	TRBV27	ASSFRDRVKEKLF
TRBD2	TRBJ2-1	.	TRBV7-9	ASSLLAGGLGNEQF
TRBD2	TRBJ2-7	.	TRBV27	ASSTSGSLYEQY
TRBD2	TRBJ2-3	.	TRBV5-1	ASSFGLAPTDTQY
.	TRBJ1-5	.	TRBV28	ASRVPTIDQPQH
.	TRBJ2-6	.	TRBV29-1	SVEIFAGVLT
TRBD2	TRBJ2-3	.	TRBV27	ASSRGTSGSTDTQY
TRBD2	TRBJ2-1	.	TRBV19	ASSPSGSWDNEQF
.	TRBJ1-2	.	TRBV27	ASSPLSSVNYGYT
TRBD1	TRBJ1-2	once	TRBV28	ASSPRFRGHGYT
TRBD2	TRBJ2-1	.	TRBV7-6	ASSLAHRTGKTSGSTGNEQF
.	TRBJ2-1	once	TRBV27	ASSSHRQNEQF
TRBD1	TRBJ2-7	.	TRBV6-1	ASSRDRENYEQY
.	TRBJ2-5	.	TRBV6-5	ASSYSGRLQETQY
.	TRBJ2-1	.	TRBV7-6	ASSPSGDEQF
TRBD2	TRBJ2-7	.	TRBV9	ASSVGLAGGPGEQY
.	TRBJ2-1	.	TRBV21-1	ASSPGTDPSYNEQF
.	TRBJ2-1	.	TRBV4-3	ASSQVFRGEIYNEQF
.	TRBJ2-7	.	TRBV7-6	ASSLSGRRHEQY
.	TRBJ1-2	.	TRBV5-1	ASRENRGGEGYGYT
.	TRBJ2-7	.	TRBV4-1	ASSQATPEIPDEQY
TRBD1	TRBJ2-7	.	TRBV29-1	SARTGTYEQY
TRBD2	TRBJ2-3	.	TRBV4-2	ASSQGLAAPGDTQY
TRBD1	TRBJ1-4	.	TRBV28	ASSPQGAVDEKLF
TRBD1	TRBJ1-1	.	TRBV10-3	AIRDRGYTEAF
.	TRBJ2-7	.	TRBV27	ASSPTGREQY
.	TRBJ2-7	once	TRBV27	ASSRGRKFSSYEQY
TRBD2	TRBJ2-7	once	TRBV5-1	ASSLEGLAGGSYEQY
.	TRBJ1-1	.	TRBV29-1	YGEYNTEAF
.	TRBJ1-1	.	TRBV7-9	ASSQTGKQGPQVAF
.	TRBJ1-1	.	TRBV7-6	ASSLARAEEAF
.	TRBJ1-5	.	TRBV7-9	ASSPLPNGDQPQH
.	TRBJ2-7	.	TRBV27	ASSPGDYEQY
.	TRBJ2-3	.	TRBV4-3	ASSQESRPPTDTQY
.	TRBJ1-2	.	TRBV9	ASSVDGGAYYGYT
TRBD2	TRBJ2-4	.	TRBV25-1	ASSGSTSGSRGKNIQY